The T cell receptor beta chain under discussion was sequenced for a study of OX40 agonist ivuxolimab in advanced cancers. At the level of the study: Every 2 weeks, patients got intravenous ivuxolimab at one of six dose levels (0.01-10 mg/kg). Findings of the study overall: Near-lowest levels of clonal expansion characterized partial responders at 0.1-3.0 mg/kg. Clonal expansion was seen in CD4+ and CD8+ blood T cells by week 6 at 0.1 to 3.0 mg/kg.

Any history of autoimmune disease or systemic immunosuppression disqualified patients. Notes on this clone: Its antigen is not identified.

Data came from immunoSEQ multiplex PCR; TCRdb stores just in-frame clones and leaves some out. The profile shows roughly 93,000 clones, about 90% of them singletons. CDR3 length: 15 residues. Germline V gene lookup returns CDR1 SEHNR and CDR2 FQNEAQ (reference sequence). V was clipped by 5 bases and J by 9 bases, with 20 bases between them. This chain links TRBV7-9 with TRBJ1-5; tentatively, D is TRBD1 (5 bases). The sequenced sample was CD4+ or CD8+ T cells sorted from blood, obtained in a trial of the OX40 agonist ivuxolimab. The TCR was taken from an adult with an advanced solid tumor such as melanoma, head and neck, liver or kidney cancer. Written as DNA, the CDR3 is TGTGCCAGCAGCACGGGACTGACCGTGGGTGGGCCCCAGCATTTT. Translated: CASSTGLTVGGPQHF.